This T cell receptor (beta chain) originates from a study of CD8 T cells in Susac syndrome. Treatment-naive patients with stable or active relapsing-remitting disease were the multiple sclerosis controls. Bulk CD8+ and CD4+ cells came from magnetic negative isolation; CD8+ TEMRA by FACS. When the RNA was reverse transcribed, random hexamers were used with an input of 0.5 to 1 ug. A multiplex approach, immunoSEQ multiplex PCR, amplified TCR beta CDR3 across 54 Vbeta and 13 Jbeta. Using its own MiXCR run on the immunoSEQ multiplex PCR reads, TCRdb lists one record per CDR3 protein. The sample yields 70,000 or so distinct CDR3 sequences, roughly 94% seen once. V was cut by 4 bases and J by 5 bases, with 10 bases left in between. Germline CDR1 reads SGHNT; CDR2 reads YYREEE (reference sequence). This CDR3 comprises 12 residues.

The TCR was taken from a human donor with multiple sclerosis. The rearrangement links TRBV5-4 to TRBJ2-7; D possibly corresponds to TRBD1 (5 bases). The source material was CD8+ T cells from PBMCs. CDR3 DNA: TGTGCCAGCAGCCTACAGGACGACGAGCAGTACTTC. Translated, it gives CASSLQDDEQYF.